This TCR beta chain stems from a study of blood T cell repertoires in COVID-19. For the study at large: The United States, Italy and Spain supplied acute and convalescent COVID-19 samples. Sample material is recorded as cDNA or gDNA derived from T cells, B-cell-depleted T cells, or PBMCs.

In the authors' methods: Amplification from reference gene primers served as the basis for estimated nucleated cell counts. Assay used: immunoSEQ multiplex PCR; TCRdb lists only in-frame clones, some missing. V and J calls and clone size are those listed in that table; D and trimming were worked out from the DNA. This sample has 230,000 or so clones; roughly 82% occur once, and the top ten carry 2% to 2.5%. Only a few counts were recorded for this clone. The sequence came from a man aged 35 to 55 who had recovered from COVID-19. The sample taken for sequencing was peripheral blood.

The CDR3 is CASTLYNTEAFF. CDR3 nucleotides: TGTGCCAGCACCCTCTATAACACTGAAGCTTTCTTT. The J gene is TRBJ1-1, the V gene TRBV12-3 or TRBV12-4, with D uncertain. V was clipped by 7 bases and J by 2 bases, with 8 bases between them. The CDR3 has 12 residues.